This entry lists 17 T cell receptor beta chains sequenced from one sample in a study of breast tumors, draining lymph nodes, adjacent tissues (dated by TCRdb to about 2016). Lymph node samples came from the axillary draining lymph nodes of breast cancer patients. Library prep was done by multiplex PCR. The sequencing machine was an Illumina HiSeq 2000. TCRdb passed the public sequencing reads through fastp at Q25 and MiXCR, retaining productive beta sequences. Entries are consolidated by CDR3 protein sequence, retaining the most common genes and DNA. A total of roughly 100,000 distinct CDR3 sequences appear in this sample, 30% of them only once. Approximately 5.2% of the sample is in the top ten clones. The sample was axillary lymph node tissue. All receptors derive from a female donor with breast cancer. Some clones in this sample may be carry-over from other donors' samples.

This rearrangement joins TRBV15 to TRBJ2-3, with D perhaps being TRBD1 or TRBD2 (5 bases each). Trimming left V 0 bases short and J 2 bases short, with 9 bases between. The germline V gene has CDR1 LNHNV and CDR2 YYDKDF (reference sequence). This CDR3 has 15 residues. For the CDR3, the DNA is TGTGCCACCAGCAGAGACGGGGCGAACACAGATACGCAGTATTTT. Protein product: CATSRDGANTDTQYF.

In this sample, this clonotype turned up a few times. Since a much larger clone is just one base distant, this may be a read error. The CDR3 end shows no conserved phenylalanine or tryptophan, and so a read error is likely. This chain connects TRBV20-1 to TRBJ2-1; D call uncertain. The germline CDR1 and CDR2 sequences are DFQATT and SNEGSKA (reference sequence). This CDR3 contains 10 residues. Trimming stripped 3 bases from V and 10 bases from J, with 7 bases between. CDR3 loop: CSASMREQFS. DNA for the CDR3: TGCAGTGCTAGTATGCGGGAGCAGTTCTCC.

V is TRBV5-8 and J is TRBJ1-6; D is perhaps TRBD1 (6 bases). The V gene's germline CDR1 is SGHTS and CDR2 YDEGEE. V was pared by 7 bases and J by 0 bases, with 14 bases between. CDR3 length: 16 residues. The CDR3 coding sequence is TGTGCCAGCCCCCTCGGGGGCAGCTCCTATAATTCACCCCTCCACTTT. Translating it yields CASPLGGSSYNSPLHF.

As regards this clonotype: A much larger clone sits a single nucleotide away, making a read error possible. The chain employs TRBV4-3 and TRBJ2-1, with a weak D call TRBD2 (6 bases). This CDR3 spans 16 amino acids. Germline assignment: CDR1 LGHNA and CDR2 YSLEER. Between the trimmed V and J ends, which lost 3 bases and 2 bases, there was a span of 14 bases. The CDR3 region is CASSQTLEGTYNEQFF. The CDR3 coding sequence is TGCGCCAGCAGCCAGACTTTGGAGGGGACCTACAATGAGCAGTTCTTC.

This clonotype was observed many times. The chain joins TRBV7-3 to TRBJ1-1, with TRBD1 as a possible D gene (5 bases). Germline V CDR1 and CDR2: SGHTA, FQGTGA. The length of the CDR3 is 13 residues. The V and J ends lost 4 bases and 5 bases respectively, with 11 bases between them. CDR3 nucleotide sequence: TGTGCCAGCAGCTCCGGGGGTAGGACTGAAGCTTTCTTT. This gives the protein CASSSGGRTEAFF.

Note on this clonotype: The junction departs from the called germline gene at one end, perhaps through a read error. V gene TRBV20-1 combines with J gene TRBJ1-4, with D tentatively TRBD1 (5 bases). Germline loops: CDR1 DFQATT, CDR2 SNEGSKA (reference sequence). The CDR3 is made up of 13 amino acids. The CDR3 sequence: CSARGTTNEKLFF. The CDR3 nucleotides read TGCAGTGCTAGAGGGACAACTAATGAAAAGCTGTTTTTT.

In regard to this clonotype: A much larger clone differs from this one at a single base, so this may be a read error. Because the CDR3's place on the DNA is in doubt, the DNA is left out and the CDR3 is given as listed by TCRdb. The CDR3 region is CASREVGRGALDTRYF. This chain connects TRBV5-6 to TRBJ2-3; no DNA check was done on the table's D call, TRBD1. The CDR3 totals 16 residues, both ends included. Germline CDR1 and CDR2: SGHDT and YYEEEE.

This clonotype was observed many times. V is TRBV20-1 and J is TRBJ2-1; TRBD1 matches at 7 bases. V gave up 4 bases and J gave up 0 bases; unmatched junction bases: 9. Germline CDR1 reads DFQATT; CDR2 reads SNEGSKA (reference sequence). The CDR3 contains 16 residues. This chain's CDR3 is CSANQQGTSSYNEQFF. CDR3 sequence (DNA): TGCAGTGCTAACCAACAGGGGACCAGCTCCTACAATGAGCAGTTCTTC.

This clonotype has a count of ten or more. The chain is built from TRBV10-1 and TRBJ1-2; D is unclear. The CDR3 extends over 13 amino acids. The germline V gene encodes CDR1 WNHNN and CDR2 SYGVQD (reference sequence). V was shortened by 6 bases and J by 2 bases, with 10 bases between the two germline ends. CDR3 protein: CASSPEPNYGYTF. As DNA, the CDR3 is TGCGCCAGCAGCCCTGAACCCAACTATGGCTACACCTTC.

This clonotype has at least ten counts. V is TRBV12-3 or TRBV12-4 and J is TRBJ2-2; D possibly matches TRBD1 or TRBD2 (6 bases each). CDR3 length equals 12 residues. The V and J ends lost 7 bases and 7 bases respectively, with 10 bases between them. The CDR3: CASTGGIGELFF. The CDR3 bases are TGTGCCAGCACCGGGGGCATCGGGGAGCTGTTTTTT.

This clonotype was counted only a few times. Given the absence of the conserved phenylalanine or tryptophan at the CDR3 end, a read error is likely. The chain carries TRBV19 and TRBJ2-1; D not certain. CDR1 and CDR2 from the germline V gene are LNHDA and SQIVND (reference sequence). V lost 1 base, J lost 3 bases, and 13 bases lay in between. The CDR3 extends over 16 amino acids. CDR3 coding DNA: TGTGCCAGTAGTATAGGGGGTTTGAGGAGCTACAATGAGCAGTTCTCC. Translating gives CASSIGGLRSYNEQFS.

This clonotype was observed at least ten times. The chain carries TRBV6-1 and TRBJ2-3; no clear D. This CDR3 contains 14 residues. Germline lookup yields CDR1 MNHNS and CDR2 SASEGT. Trimming pared 5 bases from V and 0 bases from J, leaving 9 bases between. The DNA for the CDR3 is TGTGCCAGCAGTTTTGACCATAGCACAGATACGCAGTATTTT. Protein: CASSFDHSTDTQYF.

The table lists this clonotype with many counts. V usage is TRBV6-1 and J usage is TRBJ2-2, with 10 bases that match TRBD1. The ends lost 9 bases at V and 5 bases at J; junction bases unmatched: 9. The CDR3 has 15 amino acids. Germline V lookup: CDR1 MNHNS, CDR2 SASEGT. The CDR3 nucleotides are TGTGCCAGTGACGACAGGGGGCGAAGGACCGGGGAGCTGTTTTTT. It specifies CASDDRGRRTGELFF.

This clonotype was observed many times. This sequence joins TRBV29-1 and TRBJ2-5, with D perhaps matching TRBD1 or TRBD2 (6 bases each). There are 15 residues in the CDR3. CDR1 is SQVTM and CDR2 is ANQGSEA in the germline V gene. The germline V and J ends were trimmed by 6 bases and 5 bases, with 22 bases remaining between them. CDR3 bases: TGCAGCGTCTTTTCAGGCGGGGACACCGGGGAGACCCAGTACTTC. Encoded protein: CSVFSGGDTGETQYF. Combining the CDR3 with reference TRBV29-1 and TRBJ2-5 gives the whole variable domain SAVISQKPSRDICQRGTSLTIQCQVDSQVTMMFWYRQQPGQSLTLIATANQGSEATYESGFVIDKFPISRPNLTFSTLTVSNMSPEDSSIYLCSVFSGGDTGETQYFGPGTRLLVL.

In its sample, this clonotype was seen many times. The rearrangement links TRBV10-2 to TRBJ2-3; D is possibly TRBD2 (6 bases). CDR1 and CDR2 from the germline V gene are WSHSY and SAAADI. With 6 bases removed from V and 2 bases from J, the gap between germline ends came to 24 bases. The CDR3 sequence is 18 residues long. The CDR3 loop is CASSDYESGHSPTDTQYF. The DNA for the CDR3 is TGCGCCAGCAGCGATTACGAAAGCGGGCACTCCCCCACAGATACGCAGTATTTT.

A remark on this clonotype: A much more abundant neighbour one base away suggests this may be a read error. This chain joins TRBV6-5 and TRBJ2-5; 10 nucleotides line up with TRBD2. The CDR3 spans 15 residues. J was trimmed by 5 bases and V by 5 bases; bases with no gene match: 8. Germline CDR1 reads MNHEY; CDR2 reads SVGAGI. The CDR3 protein is CASSPAGGPRETQYF. For the CDR3, the DNA is TGTGCCAGCAGTCCAGCGGGGGGGCCACGGGAGACCCAGTACTTC.

Ten or more counts support this clonotype. The chain recombines TRBV10-3 with TRBJ2-7, with 8 nucleotides matching TRBD1. The germline CDR1 and CDR2 sequences are ENHRY and SYGVKD. This CDR3 region has 13 residues. The V gene end was trimmed by 11 bases and the J gene end by 2 bases; junction bases not matched to a gene: 8. CDR3 DNA sequence: TGTGCCGTCGGACAGGGATGGACCTACGAGCAGTACTTC. It is translated as CAVGQGWTYEQYF.